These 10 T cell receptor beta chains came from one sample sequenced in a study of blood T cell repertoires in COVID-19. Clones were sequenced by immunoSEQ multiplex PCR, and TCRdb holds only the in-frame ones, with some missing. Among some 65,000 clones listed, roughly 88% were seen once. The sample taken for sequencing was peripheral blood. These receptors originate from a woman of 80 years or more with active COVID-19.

The CDR3 coding sequence is TGCGCCAGCAGCTTGGATGGACAGGGCAGTCAGCCCCAGCATTTT. It codes for CASSLDGQGSQPQHF. V gene TRBV5-1 combines with J gene TRBJ1-5, with 8 bases matching TRBD1. V lost 0 bases and J lost 6; bases outside the gene matches: 5. CDR3 length equals 15 residues. Per germline, CDR1 SGHRS and CDR2 YFSETQ.

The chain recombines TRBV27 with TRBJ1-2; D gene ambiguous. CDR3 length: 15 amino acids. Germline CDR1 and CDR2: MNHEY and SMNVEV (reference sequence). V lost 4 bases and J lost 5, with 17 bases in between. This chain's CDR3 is CASSYREQGVYGYTF. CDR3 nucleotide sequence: TGTGCCAGCAGTTACCGGGAACAAGGTGTATATGGCTACACCTTC.

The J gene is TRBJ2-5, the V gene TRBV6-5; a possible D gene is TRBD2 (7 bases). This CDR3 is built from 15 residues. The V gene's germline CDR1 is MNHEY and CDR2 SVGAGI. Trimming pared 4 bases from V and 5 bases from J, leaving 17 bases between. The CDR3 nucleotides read TGTGCCAGCAGTTCTTTGCCCGGGGGGCGGGAGACCCAGTACTTC. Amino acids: CASSSLPGGRETQYF.

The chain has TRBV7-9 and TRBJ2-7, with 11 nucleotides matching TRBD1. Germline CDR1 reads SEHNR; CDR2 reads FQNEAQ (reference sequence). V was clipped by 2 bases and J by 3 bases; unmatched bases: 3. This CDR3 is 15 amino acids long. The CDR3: CASSLSGTGGYEQYF. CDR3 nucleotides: TGTGCCAGCAGCTTATCCGGGACAGGGGGCTACGAGCAGTACTTC. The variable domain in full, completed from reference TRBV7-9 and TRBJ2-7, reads DTGVSQNPRHKITKRGQNVTFRCDPISEHNRLYWYRQTLGQGPEFLTYFQNEAQLEKSRLLSDRFSAERPKGSFSTLEIQRTEQGDSAMYLCASSLSGTGGYEQYFGPGTRLTVT.

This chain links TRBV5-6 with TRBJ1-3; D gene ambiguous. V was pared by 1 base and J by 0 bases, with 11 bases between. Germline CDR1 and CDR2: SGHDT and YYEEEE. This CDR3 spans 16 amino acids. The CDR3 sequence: CASSLSPTTSGNTIYF. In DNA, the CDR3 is TGTGCCAGCAGCTTGAGTCCAACAACCTCTGGAAACACCATATATTTT.

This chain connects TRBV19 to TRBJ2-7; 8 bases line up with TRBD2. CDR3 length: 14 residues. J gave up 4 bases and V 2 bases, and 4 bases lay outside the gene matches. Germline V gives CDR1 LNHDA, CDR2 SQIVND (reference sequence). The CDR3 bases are TGTGCCAGTAGTATAATAGCGGGGTCGTACGAGCAGTACTTC. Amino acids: CASSIIAGSYEQYF.

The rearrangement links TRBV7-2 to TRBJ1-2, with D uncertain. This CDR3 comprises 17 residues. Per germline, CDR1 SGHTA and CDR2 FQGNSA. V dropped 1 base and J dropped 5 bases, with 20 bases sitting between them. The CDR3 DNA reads TGTGCCAGCAGCTTAGAAGCTTCCAGGAACTCCTTATATGGCTACACCTTC. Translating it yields CASSLEASRNSLYGYTF.

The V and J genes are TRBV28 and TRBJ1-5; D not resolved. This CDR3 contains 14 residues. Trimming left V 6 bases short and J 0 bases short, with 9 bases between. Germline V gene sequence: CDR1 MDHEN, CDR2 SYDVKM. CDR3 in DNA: TGTGCCAGCAGCCTGGCGGATAGCAATCAGCCCCAGCATTTT. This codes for CASSLADSNQPQHF.

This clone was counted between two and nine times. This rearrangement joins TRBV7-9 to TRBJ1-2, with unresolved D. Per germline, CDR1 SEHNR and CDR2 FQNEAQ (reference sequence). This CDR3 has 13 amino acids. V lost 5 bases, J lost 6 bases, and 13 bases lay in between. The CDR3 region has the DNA TGTGCCAGCAGCCGTCGCGGGCAGGATGGCTACACCTTC. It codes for CASSRRGQDGYTF.

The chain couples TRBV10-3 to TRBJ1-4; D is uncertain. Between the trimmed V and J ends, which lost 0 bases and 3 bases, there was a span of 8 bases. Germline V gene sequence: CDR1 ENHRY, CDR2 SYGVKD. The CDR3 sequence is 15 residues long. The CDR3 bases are TGTGCCATCAGTGAGTCGACGACATCTAATGAAAAACTGTTTTTT. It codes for CAISESTTSNEKLFF.